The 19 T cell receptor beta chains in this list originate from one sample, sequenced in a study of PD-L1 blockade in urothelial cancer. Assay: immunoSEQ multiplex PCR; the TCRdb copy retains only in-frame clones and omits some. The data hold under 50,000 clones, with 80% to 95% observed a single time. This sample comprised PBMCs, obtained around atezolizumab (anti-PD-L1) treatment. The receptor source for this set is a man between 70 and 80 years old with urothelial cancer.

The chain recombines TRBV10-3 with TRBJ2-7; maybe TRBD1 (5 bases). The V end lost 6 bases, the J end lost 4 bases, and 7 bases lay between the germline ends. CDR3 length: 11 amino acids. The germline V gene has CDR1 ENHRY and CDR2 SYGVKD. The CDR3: CAIRSGYEQYF. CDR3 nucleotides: TGTGCCATCAGATCAGGGTACGAGCAGTACTTC.

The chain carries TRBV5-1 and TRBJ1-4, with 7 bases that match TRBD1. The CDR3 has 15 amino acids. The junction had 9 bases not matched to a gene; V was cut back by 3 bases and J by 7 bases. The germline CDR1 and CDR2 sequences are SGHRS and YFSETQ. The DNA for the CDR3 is TGCGCCAGCAGCTGGACGACAGGGAAGGGTGAAAAACTGTTTTTT. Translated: CASSWTTGKGEKLFF.

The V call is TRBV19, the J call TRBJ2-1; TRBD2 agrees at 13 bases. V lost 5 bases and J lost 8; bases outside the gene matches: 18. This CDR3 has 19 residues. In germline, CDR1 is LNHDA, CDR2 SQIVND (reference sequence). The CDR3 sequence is CASSPTIPGLAGNVDEQFF. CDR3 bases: TGTGCCAGTAGTCCGACAATCCCGGGACTAGCGGGAAATGTCGATGAGCAGTTCTTC.

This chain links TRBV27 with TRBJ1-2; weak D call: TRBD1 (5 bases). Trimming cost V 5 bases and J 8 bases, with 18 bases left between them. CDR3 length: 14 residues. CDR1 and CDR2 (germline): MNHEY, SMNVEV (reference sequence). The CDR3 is CASSPGTLGRGYTF. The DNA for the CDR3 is TGTGCCAGCAGTCCGGGGACTCTTGGGCGGGGCTACACCTTC.

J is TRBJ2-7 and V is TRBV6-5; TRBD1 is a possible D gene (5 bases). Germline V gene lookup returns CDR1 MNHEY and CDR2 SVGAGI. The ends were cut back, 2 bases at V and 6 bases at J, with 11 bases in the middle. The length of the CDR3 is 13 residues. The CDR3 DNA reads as TGTGCCAGCAGTTACGACAGAACGAGCGAGCAGTACTTC. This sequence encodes CASSYDRTSEQYF.

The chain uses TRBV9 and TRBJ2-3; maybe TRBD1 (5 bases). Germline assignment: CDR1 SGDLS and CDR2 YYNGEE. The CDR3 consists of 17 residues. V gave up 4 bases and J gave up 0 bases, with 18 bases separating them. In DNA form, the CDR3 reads TGTGCCAGCAGCCCCCGAGGCAGGGCAACTAGCACAGATACGCAGTATTTT. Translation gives CASSPRGRATSTDTQYF.

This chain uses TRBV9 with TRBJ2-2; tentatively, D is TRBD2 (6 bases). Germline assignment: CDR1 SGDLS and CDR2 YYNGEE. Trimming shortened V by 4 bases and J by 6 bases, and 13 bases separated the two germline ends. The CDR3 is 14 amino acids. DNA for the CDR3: TGTGCCAGCAGCCTCATAGGGGAGGCCGGGGAGCTGTTTTTT. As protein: CASSLIGEAGELFF. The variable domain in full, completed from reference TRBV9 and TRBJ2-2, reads DSGVTQTPKHLITATGQRVTLRCSPRSGDLSVYWYQQSLDQGLQFLIQYYNGEERAKGNILERFSAQQFPDLHSELNLSSLELGDSALYFCASSLIGEAGELFFGEGSRLTVL.

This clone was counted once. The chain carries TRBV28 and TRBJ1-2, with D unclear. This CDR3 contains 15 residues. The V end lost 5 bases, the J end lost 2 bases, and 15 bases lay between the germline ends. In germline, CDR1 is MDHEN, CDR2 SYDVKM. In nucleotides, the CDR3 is TGTGCCAGCAGTCTTCATCCGGGAACAAACTATGGCTACACCTTC. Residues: CASSLHPGTNYGYTF.

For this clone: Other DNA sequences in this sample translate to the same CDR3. The CDR3 is CSVEAGGTDTQYF. The DNA for the CDR3 is TGCAGCGTTGAGGCTGGAGGGACAGATACGCAGTATTTT. V usage is TRBV29-1 and J usage is TRBJ2-3; D is perhaps TRBD2 (6 bases). The CDR3 is 13 residues long. Germline V gives CDR1 SQVTM, CDR2 ANQGSEA. V lost 3 bases to trimming and J lost 3 bases, with 10 bases between them.

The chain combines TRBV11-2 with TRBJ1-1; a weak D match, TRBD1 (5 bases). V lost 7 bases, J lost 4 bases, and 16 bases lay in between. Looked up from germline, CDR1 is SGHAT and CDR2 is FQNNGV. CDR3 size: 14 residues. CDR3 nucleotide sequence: TGTGCCAGCACCCACCGGGGGGGGAGCACTGAAGCTTTCTTT. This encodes CASTHRGGSTEAFF.

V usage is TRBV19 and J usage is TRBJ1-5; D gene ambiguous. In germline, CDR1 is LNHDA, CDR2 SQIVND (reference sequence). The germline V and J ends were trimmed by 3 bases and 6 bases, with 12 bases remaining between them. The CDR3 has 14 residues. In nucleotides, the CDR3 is TGTGCCAGTAGTATTCAACCTCGAGGTCAGCCCCAGCATTTT. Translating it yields CASSIQPRGQPQHF. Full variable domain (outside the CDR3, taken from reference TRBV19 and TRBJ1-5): DGGITQSPKYLFRKEGQNVTLSCEQNLNHDAMYWYRQDPGQGLRLIYYSQIVNDFQKGDIAEGYSVSREKKESFPLTVTSAQKNPTAFYLCASSIQPRGQPQHFGDGTRLSIL.

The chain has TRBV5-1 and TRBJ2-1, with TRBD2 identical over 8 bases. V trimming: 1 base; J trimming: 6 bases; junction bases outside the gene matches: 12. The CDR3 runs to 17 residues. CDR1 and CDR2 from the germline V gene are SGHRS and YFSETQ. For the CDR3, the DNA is TGCGCCAGCAGCTTGCGGGGGGGCGGGGATACCTCCAATGAGCAGTTCTTC. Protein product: CASSLRGGGDTSNEQFF.

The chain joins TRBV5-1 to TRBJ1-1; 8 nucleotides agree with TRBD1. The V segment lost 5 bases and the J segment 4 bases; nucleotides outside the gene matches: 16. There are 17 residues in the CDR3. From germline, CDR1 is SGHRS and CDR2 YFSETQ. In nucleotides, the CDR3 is TGCGCCAGCAGACTCAATTCGGGGAGTACAGGGGGCACTGAAGCTTTCTTT. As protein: CASRLNSGSTGGTEAFF.

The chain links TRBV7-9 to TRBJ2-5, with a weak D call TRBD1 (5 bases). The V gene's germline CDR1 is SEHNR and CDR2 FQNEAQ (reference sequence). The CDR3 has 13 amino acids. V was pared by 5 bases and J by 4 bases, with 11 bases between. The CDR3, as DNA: TGTGCCAGCAGCCTGGGAACAGGAGAGACCCAGTACTTC. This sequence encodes CASSLGTGETQYF.

The DNA for the CDR3 is TGTGCCAGTAGTAAGACTAGCGGGAGTAACGAGCAGTACTTC. It specifies CASSKTSGSNEQYF. The V call is TRBV19, the J call TRBJ2-7; TRBD2 matches at 12 bases. J lost 5 bases, V lost 4 bases, and 3 bases had no gene match. CDR3 length: 14 amino acids. Germline V gene sequence: CDR1 LNHDA, CDR2 SQIVND (reference sequence).

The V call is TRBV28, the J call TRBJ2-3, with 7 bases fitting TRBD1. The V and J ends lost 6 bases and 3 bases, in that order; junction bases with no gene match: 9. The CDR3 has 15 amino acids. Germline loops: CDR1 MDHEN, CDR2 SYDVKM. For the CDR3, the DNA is TGTGCCAGCAGCCACAACCGACAGGGTACAGATACGCAGTATTTT. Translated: CASSHNRQGTDTQYF.

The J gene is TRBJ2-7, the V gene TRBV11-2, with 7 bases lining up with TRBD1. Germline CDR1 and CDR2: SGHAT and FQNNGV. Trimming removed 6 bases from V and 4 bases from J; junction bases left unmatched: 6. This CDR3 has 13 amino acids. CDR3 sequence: CASRGDRAYEQYF. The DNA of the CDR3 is TGTGCCAGCAGGGGCGACAGGGCGTACGAGCAGTACTTC.

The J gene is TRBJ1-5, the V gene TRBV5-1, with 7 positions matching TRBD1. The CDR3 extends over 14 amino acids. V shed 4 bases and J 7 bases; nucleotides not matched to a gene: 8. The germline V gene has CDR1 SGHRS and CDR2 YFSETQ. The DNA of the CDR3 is TGCGCCAGCAGCGAGGGACAGAGGGGACAGCCCCAGCATTTT. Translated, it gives CASSEGQRGQPQHF.

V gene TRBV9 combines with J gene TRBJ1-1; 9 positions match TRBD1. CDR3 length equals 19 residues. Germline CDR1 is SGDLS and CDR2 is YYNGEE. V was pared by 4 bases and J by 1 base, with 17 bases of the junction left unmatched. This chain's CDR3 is CASSRAGQGSHRANTEAFF. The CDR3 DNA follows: TGTGCCAGCAGCCGAGCGGGACAGGGCTCCCATCGGGCGAACACTGAAGCTTTCTTT.